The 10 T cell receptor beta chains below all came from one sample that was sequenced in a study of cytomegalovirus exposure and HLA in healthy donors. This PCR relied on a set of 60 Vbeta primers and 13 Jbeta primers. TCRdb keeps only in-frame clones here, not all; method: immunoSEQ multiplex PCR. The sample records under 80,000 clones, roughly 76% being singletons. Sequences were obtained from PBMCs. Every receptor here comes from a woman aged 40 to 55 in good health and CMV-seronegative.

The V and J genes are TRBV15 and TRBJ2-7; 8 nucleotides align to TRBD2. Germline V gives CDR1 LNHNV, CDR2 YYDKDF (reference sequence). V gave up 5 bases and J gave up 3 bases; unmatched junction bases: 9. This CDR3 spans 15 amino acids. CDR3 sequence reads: CATSGGTLAGYEQYF. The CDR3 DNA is TGTGCCACCAGCGGCGGAACCCTAGCGGGCTACGAGCAGTACTTC.

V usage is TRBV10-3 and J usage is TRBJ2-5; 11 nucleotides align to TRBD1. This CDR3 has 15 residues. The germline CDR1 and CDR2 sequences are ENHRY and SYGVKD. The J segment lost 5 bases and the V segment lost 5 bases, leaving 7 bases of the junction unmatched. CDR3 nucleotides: TGTGCCATCAGTACCGGACAGGGGGCGAGGGAGACCCAGTACTTC. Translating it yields CAISTGQGARETQYF.

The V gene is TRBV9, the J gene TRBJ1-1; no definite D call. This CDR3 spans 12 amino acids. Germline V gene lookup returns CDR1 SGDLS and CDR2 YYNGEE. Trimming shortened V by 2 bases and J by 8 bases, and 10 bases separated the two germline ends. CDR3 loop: CASSVWTGEAFF. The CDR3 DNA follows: TGTGCCAGCAGCGTCTGGACGGGAGAAGCTTTCTTT.

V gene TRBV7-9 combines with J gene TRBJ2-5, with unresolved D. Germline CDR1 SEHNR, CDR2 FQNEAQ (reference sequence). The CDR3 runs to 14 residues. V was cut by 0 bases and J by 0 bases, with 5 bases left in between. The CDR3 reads CASSLAANQETQYF. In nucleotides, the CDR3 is TGTGCCAGCAGCTTAGCAGCAAACCAAGAGACCCAGTACTTC. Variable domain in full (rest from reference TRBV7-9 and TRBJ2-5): DTGVSQNPRHKITKRGQNVTFRCDPISEHNRLYWYRQTLGQGPEFLTYFQNEAQLEKSRLLSDRFSAERPKGSFSTLEIQRTEQGDSAMYLCASSLAANQETQYFGPGTRLLVL.

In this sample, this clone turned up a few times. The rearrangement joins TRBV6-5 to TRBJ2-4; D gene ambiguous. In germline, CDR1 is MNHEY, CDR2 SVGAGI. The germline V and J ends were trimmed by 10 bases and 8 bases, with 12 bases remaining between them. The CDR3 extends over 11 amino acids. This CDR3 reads CATYYVDIQYF. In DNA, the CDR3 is TGTGCCACCTACTACGTGGACATTCAGTACTTC.

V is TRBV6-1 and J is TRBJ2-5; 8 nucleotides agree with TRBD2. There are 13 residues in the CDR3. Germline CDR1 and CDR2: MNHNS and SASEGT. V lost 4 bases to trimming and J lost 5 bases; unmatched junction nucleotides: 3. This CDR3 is CASSGRLAETQYF. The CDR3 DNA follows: TGTGCCAGCAGTGGTCGACTAGCGGAGACCCAGTACTTC.

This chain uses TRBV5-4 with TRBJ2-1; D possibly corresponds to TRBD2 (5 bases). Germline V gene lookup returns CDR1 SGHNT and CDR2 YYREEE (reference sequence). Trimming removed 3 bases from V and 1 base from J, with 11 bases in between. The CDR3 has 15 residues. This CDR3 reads CASSSMGGSYNEQFF. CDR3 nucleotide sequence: TGTGCCAGCAGCTCCATGGGCGGGTCCTACAATGAGCAGTTCTTC.

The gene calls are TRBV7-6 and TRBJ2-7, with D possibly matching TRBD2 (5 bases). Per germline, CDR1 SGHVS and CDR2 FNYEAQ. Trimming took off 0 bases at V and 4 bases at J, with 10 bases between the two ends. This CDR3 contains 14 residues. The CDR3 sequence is CASSLASGTYEQYF. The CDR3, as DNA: TGTGCCAGCAGCTTAGCTTCGGGAACTTACGAGCAGTACTTC. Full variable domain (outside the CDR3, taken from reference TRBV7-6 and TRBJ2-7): GAGVSQSPRYKVTKRGQDVALRCDPISGHVSLYWYRQALGQGPEFLTYFNYEAQQDKSGLPNDRFSAERPEGSISTLTIQRTEQRDSAMYRCASSLASGTYEQYFGPGTRLTVT.

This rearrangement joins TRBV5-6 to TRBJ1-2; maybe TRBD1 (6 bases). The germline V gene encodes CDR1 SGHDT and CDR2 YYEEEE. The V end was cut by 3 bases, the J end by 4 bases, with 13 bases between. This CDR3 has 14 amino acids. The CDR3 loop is CASSSEGVGYGYTF. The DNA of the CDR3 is TGTGCCAGCAGCTCCGAGGGGGTCGGCTATGGCTACACCTTC.

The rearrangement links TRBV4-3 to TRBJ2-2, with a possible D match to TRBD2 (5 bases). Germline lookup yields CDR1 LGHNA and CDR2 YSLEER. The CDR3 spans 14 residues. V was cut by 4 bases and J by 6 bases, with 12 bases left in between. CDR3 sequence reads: CASSRNHGAGELFF. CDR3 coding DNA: TGCGCCAGCAGCCGGAATCACGGGGCCGGGGAGCTGTTTTTT.